The source of this T cell receptor beta chain is a study of blood T cell repertoires in COVID-19. Study overall: Sources were T cells, B-cell-depleted T cells, or PBMCs; the material itself was cDNA or gDNA.

Germline assignment: CDR1 SGDLS and CDR2 YYNGEE. This CDR3 has 16 residues. Trimming removed 4 bases from V and 3 bases from J, with 20 bases in between. Some clones are missing from TCRdb's copy, which holds only in-frame ones; the method was immunoSEQ multiplex PCR. This table has approximately 280,000 clones, around nine tenths appearing once. This receptor was taken from a woman in her fifties or sixties with acute or convalescent COVID-19. Material: peripheral blood. This chain connects TRBV9 to TRBJ2-7; D is perhaps TRBD2 (5 bases). As DNA, the CDR3 is TGTGCCAGCAGCACAAACCGCCAAGGACTTAACTACGAGCAGTACTTC. It yields the protein CASSTNRQGLNYEQYF. The full variable domain, rest sourced from reference TRBV9 and TRBJ2-7, is DSGVTQTPKHLITATGQRVTLRCSPRSGDLSVYWYQQSLDQGLQFLIQYYNGEERAKGNILERFSAQQFPDLHSELNLSSLELGDSALYFCASSTNRQGLNYEQYFGPGTRLTVT.